These 26 T cell receptor beta chains were sequenced from one sample in a study of T cells in localized non-small cell lung cancer. Profiling relied on immunoSEQ multiplex PCR, and the TCRdb table lists in-frame clones only, not all of them. The sample has over 25,000 clones; about 89% are singletons. The specimen comprised PBMCs, sampled before any cancer treatment. Every receptor here comes from a man between 40 and 70 years old with stage II lung adenocarcinoma.

V gene TRBV5-8 combines with J gene TRBJ1-2; tentative D call: TRBD1 (5 bases). Germline assignment: CDR1 SGHTS and CDR2 YDEGEE. This CDR3 has 14 amino acids. With 3 bases removed from V and 4 bases from J, the gap between germline ends came to 13 bases. The CDR3 sequence: CASSSWGRLYGYTF. CDR3 DNA: TGTGCCAGCAGCTCGTGGGGACGACTCTATGGCTACACCTTC.

The J gene is TRBJ1-1, the V gene TRBV6-1, with TRBD1 matching 8 bases. The CDR3 is 12 amino acids. The V gene end was trimmed by 6 bases and the J gene end by 7 bases; junction bases not matched to a gene: 4. Germline values: CDR1 MNHNS, CDR2 SASEGT. CDR3 DNA sequence: TGTGCCAGCAGGATGACAGGGGTTGAAGCTTTCTTT. This sequence encodes CASRMTGVEAFF.

The chain employs TRBV6-5 and TRBJ1-1; TRBD1 is a possible D gene (6 bases). The CDR3 spans 13 residues. V was pared by 7 bases and J by 5 bases, with 14 bases between. CDR1 is MNHEY, CDR2 SVGAGI, per germline. The CDR3 protein is CASTAGARTEAFF. The CDR3 DNA follows: TGTGCCAGCACGGCGGGGGCTAGAACTGAAGCTTTCTTT.

V and J are TRBV7-7 and TRBJ2-5; D may be TRBD1 (5 bases). This CDR3 is built from 15 residues. Trimming left V 1 base short and J 2 bases short, with 11 bases between. The germline gives CDR1 SSHAT, CDR2 FNYEAQ (reference sequence). The DNA for the CDR3 is TGTGCCAGCAGCTTAGTTGCAGGGCTTCAAGAGACCCAGTACTTC. The encoded protein is CASSLVAGLQETQYF.

This sequence joins TRBV14 and TRBJ1-2; no reliable D call. Germline CDR1 SGHDN, CDR2 FVKESK. The CDR3 consists of 13 residues. V was clipped by 2 bases and J by 4 bases, with 8 bases between them. The CDR3 nucleotides read TGTGCCAGCAGCCAACAAGGAACCTATGGCTACACCTTC. It encodes CASSQQGTYGYTF. Complete variable domain (other parts from reference TRBV14 and TRBJ1-2): EAGVTQFPSHSVIEKGQTVTLRCDPISGHDNLYWYRRVMGKEIKFLLHFVKESKQDESGMPNNRFLAERTGGTYSTLKVQPAELEDSGVYFCASSQQGTYGYTFGSGTRLTVV.

The chain recombines TRBV6-5 with TRBJ2-3; D remains unclear. The CDR3 consists of 14 residues. The ends were cut back, 6 bases at V and 3 bases at J, with 13 bases in the middle. From germline, CDR1 is MNHEY and CDR2 SVGAGI. The CDR3 is CASSRTDLTDTQYF. Here the CDR3 DNA reads TGTGCCAGCAGCCGAACCGACTTGACAGATACGCAGTATTTT.

CDR3 DNA: TGTGCCAGCAGCCCGACATGGGGGGCGGACTATGGCTACACCTTC. It encodes CASSPTWGADYGYTF. This chain links TRBV7-9 with TRBJ1-2; possible D gene TRBD1, 6 bases. The CDR3 contains 15 residues. Trimming pared 5 bases from V and 3 bases from J, leaving 16 bases between. Germline V gives CDR1 SEHNR, CDR2 FQNEAQ (reference sequence).

Comment on this clone: A read error is likely, as this CDR3 ends without the conserved phenylalanine or tryptophan. J is TRBJ1-1 and V is TRBV27; possible D gene TRBD1, 5 bases. V was cut by 4 bases and J by 6 bases, with 15 bases left in between. From germline, CDR1 is MNHEY and CDR2 SMNVEV (reference sequence). The CDR3 length is 14 residues. The CDR3 is CASSSYDRFAEAFL. The CDR3 DNA reads TGTGCCAGCAGTTCCTACGACAGATTCGCTGAAGCTTTCCTT.

This sequence joins TRBV9 and TRBJ2-2; no clear D gene. Trimming took off 7 bases at V and 0 bases at J, with 13 bases between the two ends. CDR3 length: 15 amino acids. The germline V gene has CDR1 SGDLS and CDR2 YYNGEE. CDR3: CASSRYLANTGELFF. The CDR3 nucleotides read TGTGCCAGCTCCCGTTATCTCGCGAACACCGGGGAGCTGTTTTTT.

The V and J genes are TRBV19 and TRBJ1-1, with a tentative D call TRBD1 (6 bases). Germline V CDR1 and CDR2: LNHDA, SQIVND (reference sequence). The V end lost 7 bases, the J end lost 7 bases, and 16 bases lay between the germline ends. This CDR3 has 13 residues. The CDR3 reads CASTSRGQLEAFF. CDR3 nucleotides: TGTGCCAGTACGTCCAGAGGACAGCTTGAAGCTTTCTTT.

The V gene is TRBV14, the J gene TRBJ1-4, with D uncertain. From germline, CDR1 is SGHDN and CDR2 FVKESK. Trimming pared 1 base from V and 7 bases from J, leaving 13 bases between. The CDR3 sequence is 15 residues long. The CDR3 reads CASSQGGVTVEKLFF. Written as DNA, the CDR3 is TGTGCCAGCAGCCAAGGGGGTGTGACCGTTGAAAAACTGTTTTTT.

This chain joins TRBV5-1 and TRBJ1-2, with D unresolved. Deletions cut 4 bases from V and 8 bases from J, with 27 bases between. Germline CDR1 reads SGHRS; CDR2 reads YFSETQ. The CDR3 spans 17 residues. CDR3 in amino acids: CASSDSVPGAFKRGYTF. CDR3 nucleotide sequence: TGCGCCAGCAGCGATTCTGTGCCAGGCGCGTTTAAACGGGGCTACACCTTC.

CDR3 nucleotide sequence: TGTGCCACCAGCAGAGCTACCGGGAGGGCTCGGGAGCAGTTCTTC. Its protein is CATSRATGRAREQFF. This sequence joins TRBV15 and TRBJ2-1; 8 bases are shared with TRBD2. Germline loops: CDR1 LNHNV, CDR2 YYDKDF (reference sequence). The ends lost 1 base at V and 10 bases at J; junction bases unmatched: 9. CDR3 length: 15 residues.

This clone was observed a single time. The chain employs TRBV6-5 and TRBJ1-1; D unresolved. CDR3 length: 13 residues. Deletions cut 0 bases from V and 10 bases from J, with 12 bases between. The germline V gene encodes CDR1 MNHEY and CDR2 SVGAGI. CDR3 nucleotide sequence: TGTGCCAGCAGTTACTCGGGGAGTGGTGTAGCTTTCTTT. Amino acids: CASSYSGSGVAFF.

The CDR3 protein is CASSLAPGQVYEQYF. In DNA form, the CDR3 reads TGTGCCAGCAGCTTAGCCCCGGGACAGGTCTACGAGCAGTACTTC. This chain links TRBV7-2 with TRBJ2-7, with 8 bases identical to TRBD1. Looked up from germline, CDR1 is SGHTA and CDR2 is FQGNSA. The CDR3 extends over 15 amino acids. Trimming cost V 0 bases and J 3 bases; bases outside gene matches: 4.

The V gene is TRBV7-2, the J gene TRBJ2-3; D gene ambiguous. The germline V and J ends were trimmed by 1 base and 1 base, with 9 bases remaining between them. The CDR3 is 15 residues long. CDR1 and CDR2 (germline): SGHTA, FQGNSA. CDR3 DNA: TGTGCCAGCAGCTTAGGCCCCCCACGCACAGATACGCAGTATTTT. Amino acid sequence: CASSLGPPRTDTQYF.

The V call is TRBV5-6, the J call TRBJ2-7, with D possibly being TRBD1 or TRBD2 (5 bases each). Trimming removed 1 base from V and 1 base from J, with 12 bases in between. Germline CDR1 reads SGHDT; CDR2 reads YYEEEE. The CDR3 is 15 residues long. This CDR3 reads CASSLFGALSYEQYF. The CDR3 DNA reads TGTGCCAGCAGCTTGTTCGGGGCTTTATCCTACGAGCAGTACTTC.

V gene TRBV7-3 combines with J gene TRBJ2-1; D is perhaps TRBD1 or TRBD2 (5 bases each). CDR3 size: 16 residues. Trimming shortened V by 4 bases and J by 2 bases, and 15 bases separated the two germline ends. Germline V gene sequence: CDR1 SGHTA, CDR2 FQGTGA. In DNA, the CDR3 is TGTGCCAGCAGCTACGGGACCGCCGATCCCTACAATGAGCAGTTCTTC. It is translated as CASSYGTADPYNEQFF. Filled out from reference TRBV7-3 and TRBJ2-1, the complete variable domain reads GAGVSQTPSNKVTEKGKYVELRCDPISGHTALYWYRQSLGQGPEFLIYFQGTGAADDSGLPNDRFFAVRPEGSVSTLKIQRTERGDSAVYLCASSYGTADPYNEQFFGPGTRLTVL.

The V and J genes are TRBV19 and TRBJ2-7; D is uncertain. CDR1 and CDR2 (germline): LNHDA, SQIVND (reference sequence). This CDR3 spans 14 amino acids. Trimming took off 9 bases at V and 1 base at J, with 16 bases between the two ends. The CDR3 spells CASRRREGSYEQYF. The CDR3, as DNA: TGTGCCAGCCGGCGACGAGAAGGATCCTACGAGCAGTACTTC.

This chain uses TRBV6-1 with TRBJ2-7, with 10 positions matching TRBD2. Trimming removed 3 bases from V and 1 base from J; junction bases left unmatched: 9. From germline, CDR1 is MNHNS and CDR2 SASEGT. This CDR3 contains 17 residues. This CDR3 reads CASSDPKAGGRSYEQYF. The CDR3, as DNA: TGTGCCAGCAGTGACCCAAAAGCGGGGGGGCGGTCCTACGAGCAGTACTTC.

This chain links TRBV28 with TRBJ1-5; D is unresolved. The CDR3 length is 14 residues. Germline V lookup: CDR1 MDHEN, CDR2 SYDVKM. V was cut by 5 bases and J by 0 bases, with 8 bases left in between. DNA for the CDR3: TGTGCCAGCAGTACTCAGAATAGCAATCAGCCCCAGCATTTT. As protein: CASSTQNSNQPQHF.

The V call is TRBV5-4, the J call TRBJ2-1; D is undetermined. Germline V gives CDR1 SGHNT, CDR2 YYREEE (reference sequence). CDR3 length: 13 amino acids. Trimming took off 3 bases at V and 9 bases at J, with 13 bases between the two ends. CDR3 residues: CASSSPSRGEQFF. CDR3 coding DNA: TGTGCCAGCAGCTCACCGTCACGCGGTGAGCAGTTCTTC.

The chain joins TRBV5-1 to TRBJ2-1; D remains ambiguous. The ends were cut back, 0 bases at V and 6 bases at J, with 10 bases in the middle. CDR1 SGHRS and CDR2 YFSETQ come from the germline V gene. This CDR3 is built from 14 residues. The CDR3 coding sequence is TGCGCCAGCAGCTTGGACCCCCAGTCCAATGAGCAGTTCTTC. It translates to CASSLDPQSNEQFF.

The chain couples TRBV29-1 to TRBJ2-7, with 9 bases identical to TRBD2. V lost 6 bases to trimming and J lost 3 bases; unmatched junction nucleotides: 12. The CDR3 sequence is 15 residues long. Germline lookup yields CDR1 SQVTM and CDR2 ANQGSEA. This chain's CDR3 is CSVREASGISYEQYF. The CDR3, as DNA: TGCAGCGTGCGGGAGGCTAGCGGGATCAGCTACGAGCAGTACTTC.

This clone was seen more than once but under ten times. The chain couples TRBV27 to TRBJ1-5, with D hard to call. The CDR3 length is 16 residues. V was pared by 3 bases and J by 0 bases, with 12 bases between. Germline V lookup: CDR1 MNHEY, CDR2 SMNVEV (reference sequence). The DNA of the CDR3 is TGTGCCAGCAGTTTTGGGAAGGTTTATAGCAATCAGCCCCAGCATTTT. It specifies CASSFGKVYSNQPQHF.

The rearrangement joins TRBV7-9 to TRBJ2-3; D unresolved. Germline loops: CDR1 SEHNR, CDR2 FQNEAQ (reference sequence). V lost 4 bases and J 0 bases, leaving 11 bases between the germline ends. This CDR3 is 15 amino acids long. The CDR3 DNA reads as TGTGCCAGCAGCTCGGACGGATCTAGCACAGATACGCAGTATTTT. Translating it yields CASSSDGSSTDTQYF.